The sequence of this T cell receptor beta chain was determined in a study of cytomegalovirus exposure and HLA in healthy donors. This CDR3 region has 13 residues. Trimming pared 4 bases from V and 6 bases from J, leaving 13 bases between. Germline lookup yields CDR1 SGDLS and CDR2 YYNGEE. 60 Vbeta and 13 Jbeta primers were used in PCR. The assay was immunoSEQ multiplex PCR, and TCRdb's table has in-frame clones only and misses some. This sample has over 85,000 clones, with around 80% found just once. The genes are TRBV9 and TRBJ1-2; D is possibly TRBD1 (6 bases). This clonotype originated in a man between 25 and 39 years old in good health and CMV-seropositive. The source material was PBMCs. The CDR3 sequence is CASSHPQGHGYTF. The CDR3 DNA reads as TGTGCCAGCAGCCATCCGCAGGGGCATGGCTACACCTTC. The whole variable domain, remainder taken from reference TRBV9 and TRBJ1-2, is DSGVTQTPKHLITATGQRVTLRCSPRSGDLSVYWYQQSLDQGLQFLIQYYNGEERAKGNILERFSAQQFPDLHSELNLSSLELGDSALYFCASSHPQGHGYTFGSGTRLTVV.